The next 29 T cell receptor beta chains were all read from a single sample in a study of T cells in Graves' hyperthyroidism and ophthalmopathy. From RNA transcripts, TCR beta CDR3 regions were amplified. The TCR CDR3 first-round RT-PCR relied on the HTBI primer set. One entry per CDR3 protein, called by TCRdb with MiXCR from the multiplex PCR reads. This sample has under 800,000 distinct CDR3 sequences, with roughly 15% found just once. Material: blood. The receptors were gathered from a woman in her late teens or twenties with Graves' hyperthyroidism.

The chain is built from TRBV19 and TRBJ1-5, with 8 positions matching TRBD1. CDR3 length: 15 residues. J gave up 9 bases and V 2 bases, and 9 bases lay outside the gene matches. CDR1 and CDR2 (germline): LNHDA, SQIVND (reference sequence). This chain's CDR3 is CASSISGGEVRPQHF. The CDR3 DNA sequence: TGTGCCAGTAGTATATCAGGGGGCGAGGTTCGGCCCCAGCATTTT.

This clonotype has ten or more counts. V and J are TRBV7-8 and TRBJ2-7, with D perhaps TRBD1 or TRBD2 (7 bases each). Germline CDR1 reads SGHVS; CDR2 reads FQNEAQ. This CDR3 is built from 15 residues. Trimming pared 1 base from V and 3 bases from J, leaving 13 bases between. The CDR3 DNA is TGTGCCAGCAGCTTAGTCGCAGGGGGGGACTACGAGCAGTACTTC. Amino acid sequence: CASSLVAGGDYEQYF.

This clonotype was seen a handful of times. The chain joins TRBV5-1 to TRBJ2-2, with TRBD1 matching over 9 bases. The CDR3 contains 16 residues. Trimming at V came to 3 bases and at J to 6 bases, leaving 9 bases not matched to a gene. Germline V CDR1 and CDR2: SGHRS, YFSETQ. The chain's CDR3 is CASSSTGGVGPGELFF. CDR3 nucleotide sequence: TGCGCCAGCAGCTCAACAGGGGGCGTCGGCCCCGGGGAGCTGTTTTTT.

This clonotype showed up just a few times. The chain is built from TRBV28 and TRBJ1-6, with D perhaps matching TRBD1 (6 bases). With 6 bases removed from V and 7 bases from J, the gap between germline ends came to 19 bases. CDR3 length: 16 residues. CDR1 and CDR2 from the germline V gene are MDHEN and SYDVKM. The CDR3 protein is CASRPTTGRGNSPLHF. Written as DNA, the CDR3 is TGTGCCAGCAGACCAACCACAGGGCGGGGGAATTCACCCCTCCACTTT.

Ten or more counts support this clonotype. The chain combines TRBV28 with TRBJ1-5; D not resolved. This CDR3 spans 15 amino acids. Per germline, CDR1 MDHEN and CDR2 SYDVKM. Trimming removed 2 bases at V and 5 bases at J, with 13 bases between. CDR3 nucleotide sequence: TGTGCCAGCAGTTTAGACGGACCCCATGATCAGCCCCAGCATTTT. Translation gives CASSLDGPHDQPQHF.

The V call is TRBV20-1, the J call TRBJ2-1; 9 bases fit TRBD1. Looked up from germline, CDR1 is DFQATT and CDR2 is SNEGSKA (reference sequence). The CDR3 is 15 amino acids. Trimming cost V 3 bases and J 6 bases; bases outside gene matches: 9. The CDR3 coding sequence is TGCAGTGCTAGTCCCTGGGACAGGGCCACCAATGAGCAGTTCTTC. Translating gives CSASPWDRATNEQFF.

This clonotype occurred a few times. The V and J genes are TRBV20-1 and TRBJ1-5; D uncertain. The CDR3 has 14 residues. The germline V gene encodes CDR1 DFQATT and CDR2 SNEGSKA (reference sequence). V dropped 3 bases and J dropped 5 bases, with 14 bases sitting between them. As DNA, the CDR3 is TGCAGTGCTAGCCGTGGAAGCGGGGATCAGCCCCAGCATTTT. This codes for CSASRGSGDQPQHF.

In this sample, this clonotype turned up many times. The rearrangement uses TRBV7-2 and TRBJ2-5; D is uncertain. This CDR3 is 18 amino acids long. Trimming took 4 bases from V and 5 from J, leaving 26 bases between them. CDR1 is SGHTA, CDR2 FQGNSA, per germline. The CDR3: CASSSLPPTRKRSETQYF. The DNA of the CDR3 is TGTGCCAGCAGCTCCCTCCCCCCGACGCGCAAGCGATCGGAGACCCAGTACTTC.

This chain links TRBV24-1 with TRBJ2-1; no firm D call. From germline, CDR1 is KGHDR and CDR2 SFDVKD. Trimming pared 4 bases from V and 5 bases from J, leaving 8 bases between. This CDR3 contains 13 residues. CDR3 DNA sequence: TGTGCCACCAGTGACTATATAGACAATGAGCAGTTCTTC. Its protein is CATSDYIDNEQFF.

This clonotype has a count of ten or more. The chain is built from TRBV6-5 and TRBJ1-1; 9 bases are a match to TRBD1. Germline V gene data show CDR1 as MNHEY and CDR2 as SVGAGI. The CDR3 spans 17 residues. V dropped 0 bases and J dropped 2; count of bases not matched to a gene: 7. In nucleotides, the CDR3 is TGTGCCAGCAGTTACTCCATTACAGGGGGCACTAACACTGAAGCTTTCTTT. This sequence encodes CASSYSITGGTNTEAFF.

This clonotype was counted ten times or more. V and J are TRBV11-3 and TRBJ2-1, with 14 bases matching TRBD2. The germline V gene has CDR1 SGHNT and CDR2 YENEEA. The CDR3 is made up of 17 amino acids. V lost 4 bases to trimming and J lost 8 bases; unmatched junction nucleotides: 10. The CDR3 protein is CASSWGLAGAGAHEQFF. The CDR3 DNA reads as TGTGCCAGCAGCTGGGGACTAGCGGGAGCGGGGGCCCATGAGCAGTTCTTC.

There are many counts of this clonotype. The genes are TRBV30 and TRBJ2-1; TRBD1 matches at 10 bases. The CDR3 is 14 residues long. V lost 3 bases and J lost 3; bases outside the gene matches: 2. Germline V gene sequence: CDR1 GTSNPN, CDR2 SVGIG (reference sequence). CDR3 bases: TGTGCCTGGAGGAGGACAGGGGGCTACAATGAGCAGTTCTTC. Translation gives CAWRRTGGYNEQFF.

This clonotype was counted many times. The chain carries TRBV24-1 and TRBJ2-7; the D is unclear. There are 11 residues in the CDR3. The V and J ends lost 4 bases and 3 bases respectively, with 3 bases between them. The V gene's germline CDR1 is KGHDR and CDR2 SFDVKD. The CDR3 sequence is CATSDNYEQYF. The CDR3 DNA reads as TGTGCCACCAGTGACAACTACGAGCAGTACTTC.

This clonotype was observed a few times. The rearrangement links TRBV19 to TRBJ1-2, with D perhaps matching TRBD1 (5 bases). CDR3 length: 13 amino acids. Trimming took 7 bases from V and 8 from J, leaving 17 bases between them. The germline gives CDR1 LNHDA, CDR2 SQIVND (reference sequence). CDR3 in amino acids: CASNDWGNSGYTF. CDR3 bases: TGTGCCAGTAACGATTGGGGGAATTCGGGCTACACCTTC.

V and J are TRBV6-2 or TRBV6-3 and TRBJ2-2; 7 nucleotides line up with TRBD2. This CDR3 has 16 residues. The ends lost 0 bases at V and 5 bases at J; junction bases unmatched: 6. In germline, CDR1 is MNHEY, CDR2 SVGEGT. The CDR3 region is CASSYSTPRETGELFF. For the CDR3, the DNA is TGTGCCAGCAGTTACTCGACTCCGCGGGAGACCGGGGAGCTGTTTTTT.

The chain joins TRBV6-1 to TRBJ1-5, with D possibly being TRBD1 (5 bases). The CDR3 extends over 14 amino acids. Looked up from germline, CDR1 is MNHNS and CDR2 is SASEGT. V was cut by 6 bases and J by 3 bases, with 12 bases left in between. CDR3 coding DNA: TGTGCCAGCAGGACCCGACAGACCAATCAGCCCCAGCATTTT. Residues: CASRTRQTNQPQHF.

This clonotype came up many times. The rearrangement uses TRBV27 and TRBJ1-1; 7 bases line up with TRBD1. The germline V gene has CDR1 MNHEY and CDR2 SMNVEV (reference sequence). The CDR3 totals 16 residues. The junction had 7 bases not matched to a gene; V was cut back by 0 bases and J by 3 bases. CDR3 nucleotide sequence: TGTGCCAGCAGTTTATCGAATAGGGGGCTTCACACTGAAGCTTTCTTT. Protein product: CASSLSNRGLHTEAFF.

The chain joins TRBV19 to TRBJ1-1; D is unresolved. Germline V lookup: CDR1 LNHDA, CDR2 SQIVND (reference sequence). CDR3 length equals 12 residues. V lost 8 bases to trimming and J lost 6 bases, with 13 bases between them. The CDR3, as DNA: TGTGCCAGTTTAACAGTGTTCCCTGAAGCTTTCTTT. It encodes CASLTVFPEAFF.

There are a few counts of this clonotype. The chain combines TRBV5-1 with TRBJ1-6; D is ambiguous. Trimming took off 4 bases at V and 7 bases at J, with 12 bases between the two ends. Per germline, CDR1 SGHRS and CDR2 YFSETQ. The CDR3 covers 14 residues. The DNA for the CDR3 is TGCGCCAGCAGCCTACGGACGGGAAATTCACCCCTCCACTTT. Protein product: CASSLRTGNSPLHF.

This clonotype was picked up a small number of times. The J gene is TRBJ1-3, the V gene TRBV6-1; perhaps TRBD1 as D (6 bases). The CDR3 spans 17 residues. CDR1 is MNHNS, CDR2 SASEGT, per germline. V was cut by 5 bases and J by 0 bases, with 17 bases left in between. The CDR3 region has the DNA TGTGCCAGCAGTCGGGCTCTTACAGGGAGCTCTGGAAACACCATATATTTT. It encodes CASSRALTGSSGNTIYF.

The chain recombines TRBV5-1 with TRBJ2-1; 8 bases fit TRBD2. The CDR3 length is 16 residues. J was trimmed by 0 bases and V by 6 bases; bases with no gene match: 8. Germline V CDR1 and CDR2: SGHRS, YFSETQ. The CDR3 sequence: CASMGGGGISYNEQFF. CDR3 coding DNA: TGCGCCAGCATGGGGGGCGGGGGGATCTCCTACAATGAGCAGTTCTTC.

This clonotype was counted only a few times. This chain joins TRBV4-1 and TRBJ2-7, with D possibly TRBD2 on 6 matching bases. CDR3 length equals 15 residues. In germline, CDR1 is MGHRA, CDR2 YSYEKL. The V and J ends lost 4 bases and 0 bases respectively, with 13 bases between them. CDR3 DNA sequence: TGCGCCAGCAGCCTGCTAGCGTTTAGCTCCTACGAGCAGTACTTC. This codes for CASSLLAFSSYEQYF.

The chain joins TRBV20-1 to TRBJ1-5; D unresolved. Trimming cost V 3 bases and J 0 bases, with 15 bases left between them. The CDR3 has 16 amino acids. The germline gives CDR1 DFQATT, CDR2 SNEGSKA (reference sequence). The CDR3 DNA reads TGCAGTGCTAGCCGGCCTGGGGTCCTTAGCAATCAGCCCCAGCATTTT. It translates to CSASRPGVLSNQPQHF.

This sequence joins TRBV6-1 and TRBJ2-7; D is undetermined. Germline assignment: CDR1 MNHNS and CDR2 SASEGT. The CDR3 has 13 amino acids. V lost 5 bases to trimming and J lost 2 bases, with 10 bases between them. CDR3 loop: CASSFSQPYEQYF. CDR3 bases: TGTGCCAGCAGTTTTAGCCAACCCTACGAGCAGTACTTC.

This clonotype was seen a few times. The rearrangement links TRBV10-3 to TRBJ2-7; a weak D match, TRBD1 (6 bases). CDR1 is ENHRY, CDR2 SYGVKD, per germline. This CDR3 spans 13 amino acids. Between the trimmed V and J ends, which lost 10 bases and 0 bases, there was a span of 13 bases. The CDR3, as DNA: TGTGCCACCTTTCAGACAGGCTCCTACGAGCAGTACTTC. This encodes CATFQTGSYEQYF.

The chain recombines TRBV28 with TRBJ2-2, with 11 nucleotides matching TRBD2. Germline V gene data show CDR1 as MDHEN and CDR2 as SYDVKM. The ends lost 7 bases at V and 6 bases at J; junction bases unmatched: 4. The CDR3 is 14 amino acids. The CDR3 coding sequence is TGTGCCAGCATCACTAGCGGGAGAGCCGGGGAGCTGTTTTTT. Translating it yields CASITSGRAGELFF.

There are many counts of this clonotype. The chain uses TRBV13 and TRBJ1-5; D might be TRBD1 (5 bases). This CDR3 spans 14 amino acids. CDR1 PRHDT and CDR2 FYEKMQ come from the germline V gene (reference sequence). Trimming removed 5 bases at V and 0 bases at J, with 8 bases between. CDR3 coding DNA: TGTGCCAGCAGCGCCAGGGATAGCAATCAGCCCCAGCATTTT. It translates to CASSARDSNQPQHF.

The gene calls are TRBV12-3 or TRBV12-4 and TRBJ1-4; D ambiguous. V was cut by 5 bases and J by 8 bases, with 12 bases left in between. The CDR3 has 13 amino acids. The CDR3 region has the DNA TGTGCCAGCAGTAGAGAGCTTATGGAAAAACTGTTTTTT. Its translation: CASSRELMEKLFF.

This clonotype was detected many times. The CDR3 sequence: CSAATGTFQPQHF. DNA of the CDR3: TGCAGTGCAGCCACAGGAACCTTCCAGCCCCAGCATTTT. This chain uses TRBV20-1 with TRBJ1-5; D perhaps matches TRBD1 (5 bases). CDR1 is DFQATT and CDR2 is SNEGSKA in the germline V gene (reference sequence). This CDR3 region has 13 residues. Trimming stripped 6 bases from V and 7 bases from J, with 16 bases between.